Listed below are T cell receptor beta chains from one sample, sequenced in a study of human T cells and chemical hapten exposure. TCRdb reprocessed the RACE reads via MiXCR and lists one record per CDR3 protein. This repertoire shows fewer than 100,000 distinct CDR3 sequences, 8.6% found once; its top ten account for around 1.7%. The sample consisted of whole blood. The receptors stem from a female donor in good health. Some clones in this sample may be carry-over from other donors' samples. Each CDR3 is given with its conserved first and last residue.

J gene	V gene	CDR3 protein
TRBJ2-3	TRBV7-2	CASRKKKVLSGGATDTQYF
TRBJ1-1	TRBV25-1	CASSQGQGAEAFF
TRBJ2-5	TRBV20-1	CSARPSGGARETQYF
TRBJ1-6	TRBV20-1	CSAANGALSYNSPLHF
TRBJ1-1	TRBV20-1	CSARGTDRANTEAFF
TRBJ2-6	TRBV2	CASRSRRVTGANVLTF
TRBJ2-7	TRBV20-1	CSARATVYEQYF
TRBJ2-2	TRBV7-2	CASSPHRKTNTGELFF
TRBJ2-3	TRBV18	CASSPLSSSGAWGTDTQYF
TRBJ1-6	TRBV2	CASSAESGSPLHF
TRBJ2-1	TRBV18	CASSPTLAGASYEQFF
TRBJ2-7	TRBV7-6	CASSLVGAGGYEQYF
TRBJ1-1	TRBV29-1	CSVQTGTGAEAFF
TRBJ1-5	TRBV6-5	CASSSSPSSNQPQHF
TRBJ1-1	TRBV20-1	CSAPSGDTEAFF
TRBJ2-7	TRBV11-1	CASSLAIAAPYEQYF
TRBJ2-7	TRBV2	CASSATSGGYEQYF
TRBJ1-6	TRBV20-1	CSAELRQVNSPLHF
TRBJ1-1	TRBV10-3	CAISPGQGTEAFF
TRBJ2-6	TRBV4-2	CASSLLANVLTF
TRBJ1-6	TRBV27	CASGRGQDNSPLHF
TRBJ2-1	TRBV11-3	CASSSKKTGETLNEQFF
TRBJ2-5	TRBV12-3/TRBV12-4	CASSCHNKETQYF
TRBJ2-7	TRBV6-5	CASRDRGPYEQYF
TRBJ2-1	TRBV7-9	CAATQGGSYNEQFF
TRBJ2-7	TRBV7-8	CASSPSPPLEQYF
TRBJ2-3	TRBV7-7	CASSLEERGESTDTQYF
TRBJ1-5	TRBV6-2/TRBV6-3	CASSYGGGVSGNQPQHF
TRBJ2-7	TRBV24-1	CATSDPRRQGSDEQYF